This section outlines one T cell receptor (beta chain) sequence together with its context. The sample belongs to a study of Ad26.COV2.S vaccination and SARS-CoV-2 variants. The assay was immunoSEQ multiplex PCR, and TCRdb's table has in-frame clones only and misses some. The repertoire holds about 350,000 clones, with 65% to 90% as singletons. The sample's treatment: around 19 received Ad26.COV2.S at low or high dose, single or two shots; roughly 5 received placebo; per-sample allocation not given. Material that was analyzed had been drawn on day 63 after the first vaccine or placebo injection. V dropped 3 bases and J dropped 5 bases, with 23 bases sitting between them. In germline, CDR1 is SGHKS, CDR2 YYEKEE (reference sequence). The CDR3 is made up of 17 amino acids.

The source is a person between 18 and 65 years old who received the Ad26.COV2.S COVID-19 vaccine or a placebo. The chain has TRBV5-5 and TRBJ2-5; weak D call: TRBD1 (6 bases). Material: peripheral blood, obtained in a trial of Ad26.COV2.S vaccine versus placebo. The CDR3 DNA follows: TGTGCCAGCAGCTCTGTTTCATGGGGACCAGGGGAGGAGACCCAGTACTTC. This sequence encodes CASSSVSWGPGEETQYF.